This T cell receptor (beta chain) is drawn from a study of shared clonotypes between healthy human individuals. The method was immunoSEQ multiplex PCR; TCRdb's version includes in-frame clones alone and lacks a portion of them. The table has about 650,000 clones, roughly 95% seen once. Germline assignment: CDR1 LGHNA and CDR2 YNFKEQ. This CDR3 has 13 residues. The V and J ends lost 0 bases and 3 bases respectively, with 5 bases between them. Naive CD8 cells comprised CD45RO-negative, CCR7-positively selected cells, excluding terminally differentiated effector memory CD45RA+ cells. This clonotype originated in a woman aged 25 to 39 in good health. This chain uses TRBV4-2 with TRBJ2-5; D is undetermined. The sample comprised naive CD8+ T cells sorted from blood. The CDR3 bases are TGTGCCAGCAGCCAAGATGGGGAAGAGACCCAGTACTTC. It codes for CASSQDGEETQYF.